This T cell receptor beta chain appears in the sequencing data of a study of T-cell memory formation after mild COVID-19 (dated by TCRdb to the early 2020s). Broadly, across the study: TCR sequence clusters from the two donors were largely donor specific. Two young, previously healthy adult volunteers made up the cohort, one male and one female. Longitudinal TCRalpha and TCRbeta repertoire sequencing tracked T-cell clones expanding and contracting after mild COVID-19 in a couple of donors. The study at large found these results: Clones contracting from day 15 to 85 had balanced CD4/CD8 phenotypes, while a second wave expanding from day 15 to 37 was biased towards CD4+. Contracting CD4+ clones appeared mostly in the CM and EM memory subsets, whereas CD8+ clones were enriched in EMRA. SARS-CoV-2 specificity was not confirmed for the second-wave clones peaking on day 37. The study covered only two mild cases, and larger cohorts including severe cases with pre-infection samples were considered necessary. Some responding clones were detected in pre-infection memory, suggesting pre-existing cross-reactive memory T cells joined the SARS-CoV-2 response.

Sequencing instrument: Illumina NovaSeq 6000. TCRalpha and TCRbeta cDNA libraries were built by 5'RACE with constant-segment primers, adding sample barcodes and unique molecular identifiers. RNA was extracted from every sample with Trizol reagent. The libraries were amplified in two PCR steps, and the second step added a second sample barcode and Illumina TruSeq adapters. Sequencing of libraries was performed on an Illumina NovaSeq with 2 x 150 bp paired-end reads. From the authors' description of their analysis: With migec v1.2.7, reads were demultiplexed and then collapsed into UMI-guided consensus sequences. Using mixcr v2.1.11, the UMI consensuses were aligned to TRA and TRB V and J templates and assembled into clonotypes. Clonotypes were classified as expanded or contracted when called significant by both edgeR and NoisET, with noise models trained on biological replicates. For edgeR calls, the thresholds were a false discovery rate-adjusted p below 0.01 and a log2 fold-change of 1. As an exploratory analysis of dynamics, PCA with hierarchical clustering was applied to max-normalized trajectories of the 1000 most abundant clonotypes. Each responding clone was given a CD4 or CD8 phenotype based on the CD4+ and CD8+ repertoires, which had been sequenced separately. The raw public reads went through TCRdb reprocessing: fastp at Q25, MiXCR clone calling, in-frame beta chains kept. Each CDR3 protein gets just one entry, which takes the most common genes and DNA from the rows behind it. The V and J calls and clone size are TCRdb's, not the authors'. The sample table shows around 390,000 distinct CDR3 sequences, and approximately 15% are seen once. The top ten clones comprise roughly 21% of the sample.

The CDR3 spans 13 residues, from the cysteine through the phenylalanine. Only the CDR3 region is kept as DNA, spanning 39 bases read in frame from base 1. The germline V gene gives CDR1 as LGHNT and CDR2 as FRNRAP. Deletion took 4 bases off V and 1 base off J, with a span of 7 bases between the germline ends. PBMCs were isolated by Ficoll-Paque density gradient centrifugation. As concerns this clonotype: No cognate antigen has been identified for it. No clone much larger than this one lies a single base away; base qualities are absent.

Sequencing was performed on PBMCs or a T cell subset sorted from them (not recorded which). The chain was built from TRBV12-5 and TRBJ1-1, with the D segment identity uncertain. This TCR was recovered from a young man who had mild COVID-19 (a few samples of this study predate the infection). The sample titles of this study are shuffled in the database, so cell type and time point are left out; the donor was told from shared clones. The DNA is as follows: TGTGCTAGTGGTTCATGGGGGAACACTGAAGCTTTCTTT. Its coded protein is CASGSWGNTEAFF. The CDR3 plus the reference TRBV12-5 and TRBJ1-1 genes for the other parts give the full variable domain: DARVTQTPRHKVTEMGQEVTMRCQPILGHNTVFWYRQTMMQGLELLAYFRNRAPLDDSGMPKDRFSAEMPDATLATLKIQPSEPRDSAVYFCASGSWGNTEAFFGQGTRLTVV.